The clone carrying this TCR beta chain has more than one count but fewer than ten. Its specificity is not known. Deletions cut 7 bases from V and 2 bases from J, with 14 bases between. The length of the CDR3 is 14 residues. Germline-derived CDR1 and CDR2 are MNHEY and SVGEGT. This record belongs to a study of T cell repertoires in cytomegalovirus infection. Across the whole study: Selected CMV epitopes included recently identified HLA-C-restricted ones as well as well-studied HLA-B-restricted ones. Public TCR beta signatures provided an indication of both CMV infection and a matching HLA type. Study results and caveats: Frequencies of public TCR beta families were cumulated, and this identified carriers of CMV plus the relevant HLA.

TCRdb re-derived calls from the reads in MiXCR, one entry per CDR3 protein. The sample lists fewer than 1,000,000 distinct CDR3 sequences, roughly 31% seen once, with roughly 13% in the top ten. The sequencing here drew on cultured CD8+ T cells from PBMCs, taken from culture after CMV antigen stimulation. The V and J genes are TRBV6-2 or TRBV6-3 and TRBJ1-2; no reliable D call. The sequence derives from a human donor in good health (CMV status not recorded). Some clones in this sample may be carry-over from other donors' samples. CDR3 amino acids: CASNLLPVNYGYTF. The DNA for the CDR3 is TGTGCCAGCAATTTACTACCGGTGAACTATGGCTACACCTTC.